This TCR beta chain came from a study of cytomegalovirus exposure and HLA in healthy donors. Details on this clone: Antigen: not known. One end of the junction does not line up with germline, which may come from a read error.

PCR involved 60 Vbeta and 13 Jbeta primers. Assay used: immunoSEQ multiplex PCR; TCRdb lists only in-frame clones, some missing. The data hold some 220,000 clones, with over 70% observed a single time. Study observations and caveats: Clonal expansion, a later analysis showed, was greater in HLA-associated TCR beta chains than in equally common others. Sequencing likely caused a cluster of highly shared sequence variants.

In germline, CDR1 is SGHVS, CDR2 FQNEAQ. This CDR3 is built from 14 residues. The source material was PBMCs. V and J are TRBV7-8 and TRBJ1-5, with a tentative D call TRBD1 (5 bases). This receptor was taken from a woman in her fifties or sixties in good health and CMV-seropositive. The DNA of the CDR3 is TGTGCCAGCAGCTTAATAGGGGTCAATCGGCCCCAGCATTTT. Its protein product is CASSLIGVNRPQHF.